This TCR beta chain was retrieved from a study of T cells in Graves' hyperthyroidism and ophthalmopathy. Overall study findings and caveats: Median prediction lead before ophthalmopathy onset was about 6.5 months with the model.

The CDR3 regions of TCR beta were amplified from RNA transcripts. The study used the HTBI primer set for a first-round RT-PCR of the TCR CDR3. Using its own MiXCR run on the multiplex PCR reads, TCRdb lists one record per CDR3 protein. The data show about half a million distinct CDR3 sequences, less than 25% seen once. At least ten counts were recorded for this clonotype. Its antigen is unidentified. V was pared by 0 bases and J by 5 bases, with 7 bases between. CDR1 GTSNPN and CDR2 SVGIG come from the germline V gene (reference sequence). This CDR3 has 12 amino acids. Patients aged 18 to 65 had newly diagnosed hyperthyroidism of under 2 months' duration. Uncontrolled infection, other autoimmune disease, pregnancy or lactation disqualified patients from enrolment. Diagnosis rested on symptoms, serum thyroxine and TRAb, thyroid ultrasound, and orbital computed tomography.

Sequencing was performed on blood. The TCR was taken from a man younger than 35 with Graves' hyperthyroidism. The chain joins TRBV30 to TRBJ2-5, with no clear D. CDR3 sequence reads: CAWSVPPETQYF. The CDR3 bases are TGTGCCTGGAGTGTACCCCCTGAGACCCAGTACTTC. Combining the CDR3 with reference TRBV30 and TRBJ2-5 gives the whole variable domain SQTIHQWPATLVQPVGSPLSLECTVEGTSNPNLYWYRQAAGRGLQLLFYSVGIGQISSEVPQNLSASRPQDRQFILSSKKLLLSDSGFYLCAWSVPPETQYFGPGTRLLVL.